This T cell receptor beta chain derives from a study of Graves' ophthalmopathy and Graves' hyperthyroidism. The germline V gene encodes CDR1 LGHDT and CDR2 YNNKEL (reference sequence). CDR3 length: 14 residues. The V end lost 5 bases, the J end lost 5 bases, and 15 bases lay between the germline ends. This clonotype occurred a few times. Amplified TCR beta CDR3 regions were obtained using RNA transcripts as template. A first-round RT-PCR used HTBI primers, followed by a second-round multiplex PCR. TCRdb reprocessed the multiplex PCR reads with MiXCR, giving one entry per CDR3 protein. The sample lists 350,000 to 450,000 distinct CDR3 sequences, around 21% occurring once. The term stable hyperthyroidism indicated an absence of ophthalmopathy within 18 months of follow-up.

V gene TRBV3-1 combines with J gene TRBJ1-1; tentatively, D is TRBD1 (6 bases). The sequenced sample consisted of peripheral blood. This TCR came from a woman between 18 and 29 years old with stable Graves' hyperthyroidism. CDR3 sequence (DNA): TGTGCCAGCAGCTTCGGCGGGGGGCGAACTGAAGCTTTCTTT. It yields the protein CASSFGGGRTEAFF.